Given below is one T cell receptor beta chain in context. As yet, its antigen is unknown. Since a much larger clone is just one base distant, this may be a read error. The data were taken from a study of T cell repertoires in cytomegalovirus infection. Study-wide findings and caveats: CMV carriers having the relevant HLA were flagged by cumulative public TCR beta family frequency.

TCRdb used MiXCR to reprocess the reads, holding one entry per CDR3 protein. The repertoire has 800,000 to 950,000 distinct CDR3 sequences, about 31% of them found once; the top ten carry around 12%. Germline V gene lookup returns CDR1 SGHTA and CDR2 FQGNSA. V lost 8 bases, J lost 2 bases, and 14 bases lay in between. The CDR3 runs to 14 residues. The receptor comes from a human donor in good health (CMV status not recorded). Some clones in this sample may be carry-over from other donors' samples. The sample in question was cultured CD8+ T cells from PBMCs, obtained from culture after CMV antigen stimulation. V is TRBV7-2 and J is TRBJ2-3; a weak D match, TRBD2 (7 bases). CDR3 nucleotides: TGTGCCAGCCACCCGGGGGGCCCCACAGATACGCAGTATTTT. Amino acid sequence: CASHPGGPTDTQYF.